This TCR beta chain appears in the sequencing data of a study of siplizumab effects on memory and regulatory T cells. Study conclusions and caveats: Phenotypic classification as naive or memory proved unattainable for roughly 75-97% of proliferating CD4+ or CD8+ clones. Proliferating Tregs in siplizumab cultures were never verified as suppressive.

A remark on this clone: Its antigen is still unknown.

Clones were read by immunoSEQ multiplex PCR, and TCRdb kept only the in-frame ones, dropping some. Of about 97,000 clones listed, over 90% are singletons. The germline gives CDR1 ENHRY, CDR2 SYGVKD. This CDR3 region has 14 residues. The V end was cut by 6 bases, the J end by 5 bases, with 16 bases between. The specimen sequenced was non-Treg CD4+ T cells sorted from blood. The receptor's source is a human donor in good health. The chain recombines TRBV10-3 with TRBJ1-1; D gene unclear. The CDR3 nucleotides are TGTGCCATCAGCTGGACGGCCCTTGGGACTGAAGCTTTCTTT. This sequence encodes CAISWTALGTEAFF.